The next 30 T cell receptor beta chains were all read from a single sample in a study of blood T cell repertoires in COVID-19. Produced via immunoSEQ multiplex PCR; TCRdb's table is partial and in-frame only. The sample comprises roughly 79,000 clones, roughly 87% of which are singletons, and more than 5.5% rests with the top ten. The sample consisted of peripheral blood. The receptors here all came from a woman between 45 and 65 years old with acute or convalescent COVID-19.

The gene calls are TRBV11-3 and TRBJ2-7, with D perhaps matching TRBD1 (6 bases). Trimming shortened V by 5 bases and J by 6 bases, and 11 bases separated the two germline ends. The germline V gene has CDR1 SGHNT and CDR2 YENEEA. The CDR3 totals 12 residues. CDR3 residues: CASSPQGREQYF. The CDR3 DNA sequence: TGTGCCAGCAGCCCCCAGGGGCGCGAGCAGTACTTC. The whole variable domain, filled in from reference TRBV11-3 and TRBJ2-7, reads EAGVVQSPRYKIIEKKQPVAFWCNPISGHNTLYWYLQNLGQGPELLIRYENEEAVDDSQLPKDRFSAERLKGVDSTLKIQPAELGDSAVYLCASSPQGREQYFGPGTRLTVT.

This clone has just one count. The rearrangement joins TRBV27 to TRBJ2-2; 8 nucleotides align to TRBD2. The CDR3 has 15 residues. Germline CDR1 and CDR2: MNHEY and SMNVEV (reference sequence). Germline trimming cut 9 bases from V and 2 bases from J; bases unmatched to any gene: 8. The CDR3 here is CASLSGADNTGELFF. DNA of the CDR3: TGTGCCAGTCTTAGCGGGGCGGACAACACCGGGGAGCTGTTTTTT.

The gene calls are TRBV6-5 and TRBJ2-1; TRBD2 aligns across 7 bases. The CDR3 is 15 amino acids. V shed 2 bases and J 4 bases; nucleotides not matched to a gene: 5. Germline assignment: CDR1 MNHEY and CDR2 SVGAGI. CDR3 in amino acids: CASSYRGGPYNEQFF. CDR3 sequence (DNA): TGTGCCAGCAGTTACCGGGGAGGGCCATACAATGAGCAGTTCTTC.

The chain carries TRBV7-6 and TRBJ1-3, with D maybe TRBD1 (6 bases). Trimming took 5 bases from V and 2 from J, leaving 13 bases between them. In germline, CDR1 is SGHVS, CDR2 FNYEAQ. CDR3 length equals 15 residues. The CDR3 sequence is CASSPGVGAGNTIYF. In DNA, the CDR3 is TGTGCCAGCAGCCCAGGGGTGGGGGCTGGAAACACCATATATTTT.

The chain uses TRBV9 and TRBJ2-5; D is possibly TRBD2 (6 bases). This CDR3 region has 15 residues. Trimming took 0 bases from V and 5 from J, leaving 14 bases between them. CDR1 SGDLS and CDR2 YYNGEE come from the germline V gene. The CDR3 bases are TGTGCCAGCAGCGTAGTTAGCGGCCCTGGGGAGACCCAGTACTTC. It codes for CASSVVSGPGETQYF. Variable domain in full (rest from reference TRBV9 and TRBJ2-5): DSGVTQTPKHLITATGQRVTLRCSPRSGDLSVYWYQQSLDQGLQFLIQYYNGEERAKGNILERFSAQQFPDLHSELNLSSLELGDSALYFCASSVVSGPGETQYFGPGTRLLVL.

Only a few counts were recorded for this clone. Additional DNA sequences in this sample encode the identical CDR3. The J gene is TRBJ2-7, the V gene TRBV5-1; TRBD2 might be the D (6 bases). CDR1 and CDR2 from the germline V gene are SGHRS and YFSETQ. CDR3 length: 13 amino acids. The V and J ends lost 0 bases and 6 bases respectively, with 10 bases between them. CDR3: CASSLGQGGEQYF. In DNA, the CDR3 is TGCGCCAGCAGCTTGGGTCAGGGAGGCGAGCAGTACTTC.

Only one count was recorded for this clone. The chain couples TRBV4-2 to TRBJ2-3, with a weak D call TRBD2 (5 bases). Germline-derived CDR1 and CDR2 are LGHNA and YNFKEQ. Trimming removed 8 bases at V and 7 bases at J, with 10 bases between. The CDR3 has 11 amino acids. CDR3 loop: CASVPGNTQYF. Here the CDR3 DNA reads TGTGCCAGCGTACCGGGAAATACGCAGTATTTT.

CDR3 sequence reads: CASSENRGYTEAFF. The CDR3 region has the DNA TGTGCCAGCAGTGAAAATAGGGGATACACTGAAGCTTTCTTT. This chain links TRBV2 with TRBJ1-1; D may be TRBD1 (5 bases). Germline values: CDR1 SNHLY, CDR2 FYNNEI. Trimming cost V 2 bases and J 3 bases, with 10 bases left between them. This CDR3 has 14 residues.

This chain joins TRBV10-2 and TRBJ1-1; a weak D match, TRBD1 (6 bases). The length of the CDR3 is 13 residues. V was cut by 6 bases and J by 4 bases, with 12 bases left in between. CDR1 WSHSY and CDR2 SAAADI come from the germline V gene. The DNA for the CDR3 is TGCGCCAGCAGCCACAGGGATGGCACTGAAGCTTTCTTT. Translating gives CASSHRDGTEAFF.

The chain employs TRBV10-3 and TRBJ2-1, with 10 bases matching TRBD1. Germline assignment: CDR1 ENHRY and CDR2 SYGVKD. The ends lost 6 bases at V and 2 bases at J; junction bases unmatched: 7. The CDR3 covers 16 residues. CDR3 sequence (DNA): TGTGCCATCAGCGGACGGGACAGGGGAACCTACAATGAGCAGTTCTTC. The encoded protein is CAISGRDRGTYNEQFF.

This clone was counted between two and nine times. The chain employs TRBV14 and TRBJ2-7; TRBD1 is a possible D gene (5 bases). Trimming left V 0 bases short and J 7 bases short, with 10 bases between. There are 13 residues in the CDR3. Germline loops: CDR1 SGHDN, CDR2 FVKESK. Here the CDR3 reads CASSQDRVGEQYF. DNA for the CDR3: TGTGCCAGCAGCCAAGACAGGGTAGGGGAGCAGTACTTC.

This clone has just a few counts. The chain joins TRBV5-1 to TRBJ1-3; perhaps TRBD1 as D (5 bases). Germline CDR1 and CDR2: SGHRS and YFSETQ. Trimming pared 0 bases from V and 4 bases from J, leaving 17 bases between. CDR3 length equals 17 residues. The CDR3 sequence: CASSLAAFRAAGNTIYF. The CDR3 DNA is TGCGCCAGCAGCTTGGCCGCTTTCAGGGCGGCCGGAAACACCATATATTTT. The whole variable domain, remainder taken from reference TRBV5-1 and TRBJ1-3, is KAGVTQTPRYLIKTRGQQVTLSCSPISGHRSVSWYQQTPGQGLQFLFEYFSETQRNKGNFPGRFSGRQFSNSRSEMNVSTLELGDSALYLCASSLAAFRAAGNTIYFGEGSWLTVV.

The CDR3 sequence: CASSRTSGSEDTQYF. The CDR3 bases are TGTGCCAGTAGTCGTACTAGCGGGAGTGAAGATACGCAGTATTTT. The chain is built from TRBV19 and TRBJ2-3; TRBD2 matches 11 bases. V was pared by 5 bases and J by 5 bases, with 6 bases of the junction left unmatched. The CDR3 covers 15 residues. Germline V CDR1 and CDR2: LNHDA, SQIVND (reference sequence).

V gene TRBV27 combines with J gene TRBJ2-1, with 10 bases matching TRBD2. Germline assignment: CDR1 MNHEY and CDR2 SMNVEV (reference sequence). The CDR3 spans 14 residues. V lost 5 bases, J lost 7 bases, and 5 bases stayed unmatched. This chain's CDR3 is CASSIGLADNEQFF. The CDR3 DNA is TGTGCCAGCAGTATAGGACTAGCGGATAATGAGCAGTTCTTC.

The genes are TRBV7-2 and TRBJ1-3; the match to TRBD1 covers 7 bases. Germline V gene data show CDR1 as SGHTA and CDR2 as FQGNSA. Unmatched junction bases numbered 6, after V lost 7 bases and J lost 3 bases. The CDR3 loop spans 14 amino acids. In DNA, the CDR3 is TGTGCCAGCACCCAGAACAGGGGTGGAAACACCATATATTTT. Its protein is CASTQNRGGNTIYF.

The chain employs TRBV10-1 and TRBJ2-2, with 9 bases identical to TRBD1. CDR1 is WNHNN, CDR2 SYGVQD, per germline (reference sequence). V was pared by 2 bases and J by 7 bases, with 11 bases of the junction left unmatched. The CDR3 spans 17 residues. CDR3 coding DNA: TGCGCCAGCAGTGAGGGTAACAGGGGGCATAGTGGCGGGGAGCTGTTTTTT. Its protein product is CASSEGNRGHSGGELFF.

This rearrangement joins TRBV5-1 to TRBJ2-1; 13 bases map to TRBD2. Germline V gene sequence: CDR1 SGHRS, CDR2 YFSETQ. There are 15 residues in the CDR3. J lost 7 bases, V lost 4 bases, and 5 bases had no gene match. The CDR3 DNA reads TGCGCCAGCAGCGAGGGGGGACTAGCGGGGAATGAGCAGTTCTTC. Encoded protein: CASSEGGLAGNEQFF.

The chain uses TRBV5-1 and TRBJ2-3; D gene ambiguous. The CDR3 contains 15 residues. Trimming removed 4 bases from V and 0 bases from J, with 12 bases in between. The germline CDR1 and CDR2 sequences are SGHRS and YFSETQ. CDR3 amino acids: CASSEQWASTDTQYF. The CDR3 nucleotides read TGCGCCAGCAGCGAACAGTGGGCTAGCACAGATACGCAGTATTTT.

The V gene is TRBV9, the J gene TRBJ2-5; TRBD2 is a possible D gene (7 bases). The germline V gene encodes CDR1 SGDLS and CDR2 YYNGEE. With 0 bases removed from V and 5 bases from J, the gap between germline ends came to 14 bases. The CDR3 is 15 residues long. The CDR3 DNA reads TGTGCCAGCAGCGTAGCGGGGGGCCGGGGGGAGACCCAGTACTTC. It specifies CASSVAGGRGETQYF.

This chain joins TRBV7-6 and TRBJ2-7, with 10 bases matching TRBD2. The CDR3 runs 15 residues. Germline V gives CDR1 SGHVS, CDR2 FNYEAQ. With V trimmed by 1 base and J by 6 bases, 6 bases remained unmatched. The CDR3 protein is CASSLGASGGGEQYF. The CDR3 nucleotides are TGTGCCAGCAGCTTAGGGGCTAGCGGGGGTGGCGAGCAGTACTTC.

The chain links TRBV4-2 to TRBJ2-7; 8 bases line up with TRBD2. J was trimmed by 6 bases and V by 0 bases; bases with no gene match: 10. CDR1 and CDR2 (germline): LGHNA, YNFKEQ. The length of the CDR3 is 16 residues. The CDR3 reads CASSQDLVAGTREQYF. The CDR3 DNA sequence: TGTGCCAGCAGCCAAGACCTGGTAGCGGGAACGCGCGAGCAGTACTTC.

With regard to this clone: At the DNA level, this CDR3 is encoded by other sequences in the same sample as well. V and J are TRBV5-1 and TRBJ1-3, with 8 positions matching TRBD1. The ends lost 0 bases at V and 4 bases at J; junction bases unmatched: 3. The CDR3 runs 15 residues. Germline V gene lookup returns CDR1 SGHRS and CDR2 YFSETQ. CDR3 sequence: CASSLVGQGGNTIYF. Written as DNA, the CDR3 is TGCGCCAGCAGCTTGGTAGGACAGGGAGGAAACACCATATATTTT.

DNA of the CDR3: TGTGCCAGCAGCTTACCGTGGAGGCTCAATGAGCAGTTCTTC. Translation: CASSLPWRLNEQFF. V and J are TRBV7-8 and TRBJ2-1; the D gene is possibly TRBD2 (5 bases). V was pared by 2 bases and J by 6 bases, with 11 bases between. The germline V gene has CDR1 SGHVS and CDR2 FQNEAQ. The CDR3 sequence is 14 residues long.

V and J are TRBV12-3 or TRBV12-4 and TRBJ1-1; D gene ambiguous. Trimming left V 2 bases short and J 0 bases short, with 4 bases between. The CDR3 consists of 13 residues. The CDR3 loop is CASSLSVNTEAFF. The CDR3 DNA reads TGTGCCAGCAGTTTATCCGTGAACACTGAAGCTTTCTTT.

The sample holds a few counts of this clone. The CDR3 bases are TGTGCCAGCAGCTTAGGCGGCACTAGCTCCTACAATGAGCAGTTCTTC. Translating it yields CASSLGGTSSYNEQFF. This sequence joins TRBV7-2 and TRBJ2-1, with a tentative D call TRBD2 (5 bases). V lost 1 base and J 0 bases, leaving 10 bases between the germline ends. The CDR3 runs 16 residues. Germline V gene sequence: CDR1 SGHTA, CDR2 FQGNSA.

The chain links TRBV5-4 to TRBJ1-3, with D uncertain. There are 16 residues in the CDR3. The V gene's germline CDR1 is SGHNT and CDR2 YYREEE (reference sequence). The V and J ends lost 4 bases and 3 bases respectively, with 17 bases between them. The CDR3 coding sequence is TGTGCCAGCAGCCGACTCACTGCAACCAGTGGAAACACCATATATTTT. Amino acids: CASSRLTATSGNTIYF.

The chain recombines TRBV19 with TRBJ2-5; TRBD2 matches 14 bases. CDR1 LNHDA and CDR2 SQIVND come from the germline V gene (reference sequence). This CDR3 comprises 17 residues. V shed 5 bases, J shed 2 bases, and the junction held 7 bases outside the gene matches. The CDR3: CASSVRLAGGKQETQYF. The CDR3 DNA sequence: TGTGCCAGTAGTGTGAGACTAGCGGGAGGGAAACAAGAGACCCAGTACTTC. Full variable domain (rest looked up from reference TRBV19 and TRBJ2-5): DGGITQSPKYLFRKEGQNVTLSCEQNLNHDAMYWYRQDPGQGLRLIYYSQIVNDFQKGDIAEGYSVSREKKESFPLTVTSAQKNPTAFYLCASSVRLAGGKQETQYFGPGTRLLVL.

V is TRBV7-6 and J is TRBJ2-1; TRBD2 aligns across 7 bases. The J segment lost 8 bases and the V segment lost 3 bases, leaving 13 bases of the junction unmatched. This CDR3 is 16 amino acids long. Germline V gene data show CDR1 as SGHVS and CDR2 as FNYEAQ. In nucleotides, the CDR3 is TGTGCCAGCAGCTTTTTGTCCAGCGGGATGAGTTATGAGCAGTTCTTC. Protein sequence: CASSFLSSGMSYEQFF.

This chain joins TRBV11-2 and TRBJ2-7, with D perhaps TRBD1 (6 bases). The CDR3 extends over 14 amino acids. CDR1 and CDR2 from the germline V gene are SGHAT and FQNNGV. Trimming removed 1 base from V and 0 bases from J, with 7 bases in between. The CDR3 sequence: CASSLGQVSYEQYF. The DNA of the CDR3 is TGTGCCAGCAGCTTAGGACAGGTCTCCTACGAGCAGTACTTC.

The gene calls are TRBV11-2 and TRBJ1-6, with no clear D. The CDR3 is 15 residues long. Germline CDR1 is SGHAT and CDR2 is FQNNGV. V gave up 1 base and J gave up 5 bases, with 9 bases separating them. The DNA of the CDR3 is TGTGCCAGCAGCTTAGTTCAGCGGAATAATTCACCCCTCCACTTT. The encoded protein is CASSLVQRNNSPLHF.